This T cell receptor beta chain was identified during a study of T-cell memory formation after mild COVID-19. The study's findings and limits: Some SARS-CoV-2-responding clones were already detected in memory before infection.

This clonotype was counted between two and nine times. Its antigen is not known. TCRdb reprocessed the 5' RACE reads via MiXCR and lists one record per CDR3 protein. The sample yields about 390,000 distinct CDR3 sequences, around a fifth seen once. V dropped 1 base and J dropped 0 bases, with 7 bases sitting between them. The CDR3 is 15 residues long. In germline, CDR1 is DFQATT, CDR2 SNEGSKA (reference sequence). The V and J genes are TRBV20-1 and TRBJ2-6, with D maybe TRBD1 (6 bases). This sequence originates from an adult woman who had mild COVID-19 (a few samples of this study predate the infection). Cell type and time point are not known. The sample taken for sequencing was PBMCs or a T cell subset sorted from them (not recorded which). The chain's CDR3 is CSARAGDSGANVLTF. Here the CDR3 DNA reads TGCAGTGCTAGAGCAGGGGACTCTGGGGCCAACGTCCTGACTTTC.